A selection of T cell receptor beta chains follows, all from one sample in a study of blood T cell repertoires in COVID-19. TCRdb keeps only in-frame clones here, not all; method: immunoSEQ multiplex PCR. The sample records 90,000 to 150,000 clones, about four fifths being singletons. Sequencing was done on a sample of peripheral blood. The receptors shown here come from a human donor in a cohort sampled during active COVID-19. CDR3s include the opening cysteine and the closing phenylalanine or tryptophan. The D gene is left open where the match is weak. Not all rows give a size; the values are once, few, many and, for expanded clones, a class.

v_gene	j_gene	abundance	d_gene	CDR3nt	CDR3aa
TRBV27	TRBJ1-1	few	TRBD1	TGTGCCAGCAGCCAACAGGGGTTTCGGTTCCGGGACACTGAAGCTTTCTTT	CASSQQGFRFRDTEAFF
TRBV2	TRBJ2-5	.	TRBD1	TGTGCCAGCAGCTCCGGGACAGGAGAAGAGACCCAGTACTTC	CASSSGTGEETQYF
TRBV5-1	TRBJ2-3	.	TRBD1	TGCGCCAGCAGCTTGGGCCACACGGGACAGGGGAGGGATACGCAGTATTTT	CASSLGHTGQGRDTQYF
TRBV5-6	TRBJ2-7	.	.	TGTGCCAGCAGCTCAACAGGGATATTTACGGGGGAGCAGTACTTC	CASSSTGIFTGEQYF
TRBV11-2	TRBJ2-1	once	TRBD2	TGTGCCAGCAGCCGTGGGGGGGGACCGCCGAGCTCCTACAATGAGCAGTTCTTC	CASSRGGGPPSSYNEQFF
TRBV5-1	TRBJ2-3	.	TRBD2	TGCGCCAGCGTCGCTAGCGGGGGCACAGATACGCAGTATTTT	CASVASGGTDTQYF
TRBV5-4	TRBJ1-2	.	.	TGTGCCAGCAGCTTGGGTGCAGGAATACTTAACTATGGCTACACCTTC	CASSLGAGILNYGYTF
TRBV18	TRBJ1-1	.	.	TGTGCCAGCTCTCAGACTACCAACACTGAAGCTTTCTTT	CASSQTTNTEAFF
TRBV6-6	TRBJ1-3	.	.	TGTGCCAGCACCGAACAGGGTTTTGGAAACACCATATATTTT	CASTEQGFGNTIYF
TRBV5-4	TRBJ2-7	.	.	TGTGCCAGCAGCTTGGTCCCCCGGGACGAGCAGTACTTC	CASSLVPRDEQYF
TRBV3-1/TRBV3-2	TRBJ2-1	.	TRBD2	TGTGCCAGCAGCCAAGATTTTCGGGGGGGGTACAATGAGCAGTTCTTC	CASSQDFRGGYNEQFF
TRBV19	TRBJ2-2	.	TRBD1	TGTGCCAGTAGTTCAAGACAGGGTCAGACCGGGGAGCTGTTTTTT	CASSSRQGQTGELFF
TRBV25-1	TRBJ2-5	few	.	TGTGCCAGCAGGGACAGTTTAGCCCAGTACTTC	CASRDSLAQYF
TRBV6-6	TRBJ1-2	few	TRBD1	TGTGCCAGCAGCACCGGACAGGGGGGTTACTATGGCTACACCTTC	CASSTGQGGYYGYTF
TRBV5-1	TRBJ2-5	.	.	TGCGCCAGCAGCCTTCAGGGTGGGGCCGCAGTAGGGGAGACCCAGTACTTC	CASSLQGGAAVGETQYF
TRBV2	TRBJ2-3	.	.	TGTGCCAGCCAATCCCCGGCGGGTGCCACAGATACGCAGTATTTT	CASQSPAGATDTQYF
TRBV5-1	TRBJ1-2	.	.	TGCGCCAGCAGCTTGGGACAGAACTATGGCTACACCTTC	CASSLGQNYGYTF
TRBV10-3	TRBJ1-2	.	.	TGTGCCACGCAGGAACTCTATGGCTACACCTTC	CATQELYGYTF
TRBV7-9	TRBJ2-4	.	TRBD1	TGTGCCAGCAGCTGGACAGGGGGAGCCAAAAACATTCAGTACTTC	CASSWTGGAKNIQYF
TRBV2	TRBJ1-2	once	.	TGTGCCAGCACCCCCTTGACAGGACCCGGGGGCTACACCTTC	CASTPLTGPGGYTF
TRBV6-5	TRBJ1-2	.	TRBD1	TGTGCCAGCAGTTACGGGGCCGGACAGGGACCTTATGGCTACACCTTC	CASSYGAGQGPYGYTF
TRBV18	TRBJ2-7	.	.	TGTGCCAGCTCACCAAACGCACTAGTGTACGAGCAGTACTTC	CASSPNALVYEQYF
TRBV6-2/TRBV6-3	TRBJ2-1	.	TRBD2	TGTGCCAGCAGTTCGTACTTTAGCGGGGGGGGGCACAATGAGCAGTTCTTC	CASSSYFSGGGHNEQFF
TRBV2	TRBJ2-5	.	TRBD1	TGTGCCAGCACCGTGACAGGGCGGGAGACCCAGTACTTC	CASTVTGRETQYF
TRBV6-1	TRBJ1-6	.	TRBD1	TGTGCCAGCAGTGAAAGGGGACAGGGGAATTCACCCCTCCACTTT	CASSERGQGNSPLHF
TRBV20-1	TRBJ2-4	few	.	TGCAGTGCAACGGGCGGGAACATTCAGTACTTC	CSATGGNIQYF
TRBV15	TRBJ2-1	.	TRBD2	TGTGCCACCAGGAAGGGACTAGCGGCAGATGAGCAGTTCTTC	CATRKGLAADEQFF
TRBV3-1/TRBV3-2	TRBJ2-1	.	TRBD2	TGTGCCATCGGGACTAGCGGGGACAATGAGCAGTTCTTC	CAIGTSGDNEQFF
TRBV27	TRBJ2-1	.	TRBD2	TGTGCCAGCAGTTTTGGTTTGTGGGGGGGGAATGAGCAGTTCTTC	CASSFGLWGGNEQFF
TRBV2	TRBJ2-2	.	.	TGTGCCAGCACCAGACAGGAGAACACCGGGGAGCTGTTTTTT	CASTRQENTGELFF
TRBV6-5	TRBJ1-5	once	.	TGTGCCAGCAGTCGGGACATACGAAGCAATCAGCCCCAGCATTTT	CASSRDIRSNQPQHF
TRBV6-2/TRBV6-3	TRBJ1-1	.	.	TGTGCCAGCAGTTACGCACAGGTAGGGAACACTGAAGCTTTCTTT	CASSYAQVGNTEAFF
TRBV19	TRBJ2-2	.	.	TGTGCCAGTAGGGTACAGGCGTCCAACACCGGGGAGCTGTTTTTT	CASRVQASNTGELFF
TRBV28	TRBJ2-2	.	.	TGTGCCAGCTTTGACCCCGACAGGCTCACCGGGGAGCTGTTTTTT	CASFDPDRLTGELFF
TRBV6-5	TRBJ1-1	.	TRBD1	TGTGCCAGCTTAGGACAGGGCCCTGAAGCTTTCTTT	CASLGQGPEAFF
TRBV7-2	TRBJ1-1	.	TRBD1	TGTGCCAGCAGCTTCGGACAGGGGAACACTGAAGCTTTCTTT	CASSFGQGNTEAFF
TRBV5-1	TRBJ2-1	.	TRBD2	TGCGCCAGCAGCTTGGGTAGCGGGGGGGCCCTCAATGAGCAGTTCTTC	CASSLGSGGALNEQFF
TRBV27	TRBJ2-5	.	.	TGTGCCAGCAGTTCTAGACTAATCCCCGGGACCCAGTACTTC	CASSSRLIPGTQYF
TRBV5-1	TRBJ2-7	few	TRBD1	TGCGCCAGCAGCTCCGGACAGGGGGGCGAGCAGTACTTC	CASSSGQGGEQYF
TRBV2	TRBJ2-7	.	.	TGTGCCAGCAAGCCAGGGGTAAGCTCCTACGAGCAGTACTTC	CASKPGVSSYEQYF
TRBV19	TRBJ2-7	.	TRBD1	TGTGCCAGTAGTATATCCTCGAACAGGGGTAACGAGCAGTACTTC	CASSISSNRGNEQYF
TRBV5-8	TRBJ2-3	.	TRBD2	TGTGCCAGCAGCTTGTGGCTAGCGGGGGGAATTTCCACAGATACGCAGTATTTT	CASSLWLAGGISTDTQYF
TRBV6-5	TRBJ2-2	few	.	TGTGCCAGCAGTCACGACAGTACCGGGGAGCTGTTTTTT	CASSHDSTGELFF
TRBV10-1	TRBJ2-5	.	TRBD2	TGCGCCAGCAGTGATACGGGGGGCCAAGAGACCCAGTACTTC	CASSDTGGQETQYF
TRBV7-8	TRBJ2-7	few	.	TGTGCCAGCAGCCCGTACCGACTGCCCATATCCTACGAGCAGTACTTC	CASSPYRLPISYEQYF
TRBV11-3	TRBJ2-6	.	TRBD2	TGTGCCAGCAGTCCTAGCGGGGGGGCCCTTAACTCTGGGGCCAACGTCCTGACTTTC	CASSPSGGALNSGANVLTF
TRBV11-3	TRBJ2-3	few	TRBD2	TGTGCCAGCAGCTCCCGGGGGGCAGATACGCAGTATTTT	CASSSRGADTQYF
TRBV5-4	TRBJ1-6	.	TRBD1	TGTGCCAGCAGCAGGGACAGGGGGGATAATTCACCCCTCCACTTT	CASSRDRGDNSPLHF
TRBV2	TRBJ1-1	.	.	TGTGCCAGCAGTGACTCAGGGGCTGGGACTGAAGCTTTCTTT	CASSDSGAGTEAFF
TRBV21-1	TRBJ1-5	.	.	TGTGCCAGCAGCGACCGAGCGGGACAGGGGTTTAGGCGCAATCAGCCCCAGCATTTT	CASSDRAGQGFRRNQPQHF
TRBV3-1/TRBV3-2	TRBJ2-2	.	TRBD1	TGTGCCAGCAGGGGACAGCAGAACACCGGGGAGCTGTTTTTT	CASRGQQNTGELFF
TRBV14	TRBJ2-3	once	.	TGTGCCAGCAGCCAAGTCGCACCCTCCAGGACAGATACGCAGTATTTT	CASSQVAPSRTDTQYF
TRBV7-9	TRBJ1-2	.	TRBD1	TGTGCCAGCAGCTTCGCAGGGGGCGCGGGGGGCTACACCTTC	CASSFAGGAGGYTF
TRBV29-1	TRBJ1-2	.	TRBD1	TGCAGCGCCAGAAGACAGGGCGGTTATGGCTACACCTTC	CSARRQGGYGYTF